This TCR beta chain derives from a study of cytomegalovirus exposure and HLA in healthy donors. Overall study findings and caveats: It was only CMV serostatus that was available as immune exposure information.

Primers for the PCR totalled 60 Vbeta and 13 Jbeta. The method was immunoSEQ multiplex PCR; TCRdb's version includes in-frame clones alone and lacks a portion of them. The sample includes around 170,000 clones, roughly 72% seen only once; the top ten take under 2%. J lost 0 bases, V lost 2 bases, and 5 bases had no gene match. Germline CDR1 SNHLY, CDR2 FYNNEI. This CDR3 is 17 amino acids long. This clone was seen just once. Its specificity is unknown. The specimen sequenced was PBMCs. The sequence derives from a man aged 40-55 years in good health and CMV-seronegative. The chain employs TRBV2 and TRBJ2-2; TRBD2 agrees at 8 bases. The CDR3, as DNA: TGTGCCAGCAGTGAACAGGCTAGCGGGCCGAACACCGGGGAGCTGTTTTTT. Protein sequence: CASSEQASGPNTGELFF.